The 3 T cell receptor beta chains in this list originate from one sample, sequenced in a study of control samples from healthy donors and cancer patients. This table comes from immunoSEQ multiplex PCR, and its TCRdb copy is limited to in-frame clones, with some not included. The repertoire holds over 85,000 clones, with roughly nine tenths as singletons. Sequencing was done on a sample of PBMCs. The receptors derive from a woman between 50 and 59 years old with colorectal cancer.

The CDR3 sequence: CASNHQGVEQFF. In DNA, the CDR3 is TGTGCCAGTAATCACCAGGGTGTTGAGCAGTTCTTC. The chain combines TRBV19 with TRBJ2-1; TRBD1 might be the D (5 bases). Germline lookup yields CDR1 LNHDA and CDR2 SQIVND (reference sequence). V lost 7 bases to trimming and J lost 9 bases, with 13 bases between them. The CDR3 totals 12 residues.

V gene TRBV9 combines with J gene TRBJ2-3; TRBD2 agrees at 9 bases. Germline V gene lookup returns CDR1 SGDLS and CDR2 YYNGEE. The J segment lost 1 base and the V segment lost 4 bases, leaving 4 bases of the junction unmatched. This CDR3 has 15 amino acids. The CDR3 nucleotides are TGTGCCAGCAGCTCGACTAGCGGCGGCACAGATACGCAGTATTTT. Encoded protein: CASSSTSGGTDTQYF.

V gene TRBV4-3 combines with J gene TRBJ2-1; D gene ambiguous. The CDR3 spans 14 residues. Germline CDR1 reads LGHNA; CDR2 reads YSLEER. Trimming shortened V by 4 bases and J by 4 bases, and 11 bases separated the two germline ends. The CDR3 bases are TGCGCCAGCAGCCCCCGGCTCCGATACAATGAGCAGTTCTTC. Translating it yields CASSPRLRYNEQFF.